This T cell receptor (beta chain) derives from a study of T cell responses to AZD1222 COVID-19 vaccine. About the research overall: The analysis combined second doses at about 4 or about 12 weeks. Whole-study results and caveats: It was only after the peak T cell response that any repertoires were sampled. Vaccine-associated CD4 TCRs ranged over spike, dominating at 160-218 and 743-854. Most donors were white British, females outnumbered males, and clonal diversity was possibly underestimated.

TCRdb's copy holds only in-frame clones and misses some; the assay was immunoSEQ multiplex PCR. The repertoire consists of some 130,000 clones, with over 75% occurring once and the leading ten covering about 1.5%. Comments on this clone: Its specificity is unknown.

There are 14 residues in the CDR3. The trim removed 4 bases at V and 4 bases at J, leaving 3 bases unmatched. In germline, CDR1 is LGHDT, CDR2 YNNKEL (reference sequence). Sequencing was performed on peripheral blood, taken on day 0 of AZD1222 vaccination. This clonotype was obtained from an adult in good health. The J gene is TRBJ1-4, the V gene TRBV3-1 (or the pseudogene TRBV3-2), with 7 bases aligning to TRBD1. The DNA for the CDR3 is TGTGCCAGCAGCCCGGGACAGATTAATGAAAAACTGTTTTTT. Translated: CASSPGQINEKLFF.